Presented here are 23 T cell receptor beta chains from one specimen sequenced in a study of cytomegalovirus exposure and HLA in healthy donors. PCR used 60 Vbeta primers and 13 Jbeta primers. Clones were read by immunoSEQ multiplex PCR, and TCRdb kept only the in-frame ones, dropping some. Of approximately 300,000 clones listed, roughly 86% are singletons. Sample: PBMCs. Source of these receptors: a woman in her thirties or forties in good health and CMV-seropositive.

This chain connects TRBV29-1 to TRBJ2-7; TRBD2 is a possible D gene (6 bases). The V gene lost 7 bases and the J gene lost 1 base, with 8 bases spanning the gap. The germline V gene has CDR1 SQVTM and CDR2 ANQGSEA. CDR3 length: 11 residues. The CDR3 DNA follows: TGCAGCGGGGGGGAATCCTACGAGCAGTACTTC. Translating it yields CSGGESYEQYF.

The CDR3 DNA reads TGTGCCAGCAGCGTCCAGGCGACTAGCGGACGCACAGATACGCAGTATTTT. The encoded protein is CASSVQATSGRTDTQYF. This chain uses TRBV9 with TRBJ2-3, with TRBD2 matching over 9 bases. J gave up 1 base and V 2 bases, and 8 bases lay outside the gene matches. The CDR3 spans 17 residues. In germline, CDR1 is SGDLS, CDR2 YYNGEE.

This chain links TRBV4-3 with TRBJ2-7; D might be TRBD2 (6 bases). The CDR3 has 14 amino acids. Germline-derived CDR1 and CDR2 are LGHNA and YSLEER. With 0 bases removed from V and 11 bases from J, the gap between germline ends came to 17 bases. The CDR3 DNA reads as TGCGCCAGCAGCCAAGATCTCATGCGGGATATTAAGTACTTC. Translation gives CASSQDLMRDIKYF.

This chain uses TRBV4-2 with TRBJ1-1; 8 nucleotides match TRBD1. V dropped 3 bases and J dropped 5; count of bases not matched to a gene: 5. Germline V gene data show CDR1 as LGHNA and CDR2 as YNFKEQ. CDR3 size: 14 residues. CDR3 in amino acids: CASSHRQGSTEAFF. CDR3 DNA sequence: TGTGCCAGCAGCCATAGACAGGGGAGTACTGAAGCTTTCTTT.

The chain has TRBV6-1 and TRBJ2-5; 8 bases map to TRBD2. The closer fit of TRBJ2-7 to the DNA end suggests the J call may be wrong. Germline CDR1 and CDR2: MNHNS and SASEGT. The CDR3 spans 14 residues. The CDR3 DNA sequence: TGTGCCAGCAGTGGAAGCGGGAGTGGAAGCGAGCAGTACTTC. Protein: CASSGSGSGSEQYF.

The J gene is TRBJ2-1, the V gene TRBV7-9, with 9 positions matching TRBD2. The J segment lost 5 bases and the V segment lost 1 base, leaving 12 bases of the junction unmatched. From germline, CDR1 is SEHNR and CDR2 FQNEAQ (reference sequence). The length of the CDR3 is 18 residues. DNA for the CDR3: TGTGCCAGCAGCTTAGACCCCATGACTAGCGGAGACGACAATGAGCAGTTCTTC. It encodes CASSLDPMTSGDDNEQFF.

The V call is TRBV25-1, the J call TRBJ2-7, with D maybe TRBD1 (5 bases). Germline V gene data show CDR1 as MGHDK and CDR2 as SYGVNS. Deletions cut 6 bases from V and 4 bases from J, with 16 bases between. The CDR3 totals 14 residues. In DNA form, the CDR3 reads TGTGCCAGCAGACAGGACAATTCCCCTTACGAGCAGTACTTC. Its translation is CASRQDNSPYEQYF.

This rearrangement joins TRBV18 to TRBJ1-1; TRBD1 is a possible D gene (5 bases). V was shortened by 2 bases and J by 0 bases, with 10 bases between the two germline ends. The CDR3 has 15 amino acids. CDR1 and CDR2 from the germline V gene are KGHSH and LQKENI. CDR3 protein: CASSPGAQLNTEAFF. CDR3 DNA: TGTGCCAGCTCACCAGGGGCACAGCTGAACACTGAAGCTTTCTTT.

This sequence joins TRBV5-1 and TRBJ2-1; 7 nucleotides align to TRBD2. The CDR3 is made up of 15 amino acids. J gave up 8 bases and V 0 bases, and 8 bases lay outside the gene matches. In germline, CDR1 is SGHRS, CDR2 YFSETQ. CDR3 in amino acids: CASSLGFGGSDEQFF. CDR3 DNA sequence: TGCGCCAGCAGCTTGGGGTTCGGCGGGAGCGATGAGCAGTTCTTC.

This sequence joins TRBV10-3 and TRBJ1-2, with 8 bases identical to TRBD1. Trimming took 2 bases from V and 2 from J; bases not matched to a gene: 4. The CDR3 contains 15 residues. Per germline, CDR1 ENHRY and CDR2 SYGVKD. The CDR3 sequence is CAISEDWTGNYGYTF. The CDR3 bases are TGTGCCATCAGTGAGGACTGGACAGGGAACTATGGCTACACCTTC.

This rearrangement joins TRBV27 to TRBJ1-1; 8 bases align to TRBD1. With V trimmed by 1 base and J by 5 bases, 6 bases remained unmatched. Germline V gives CDR1 MNHEY, CDR2 SMNVEV (reference sequence). The CDR3 runs 15 residues. CDR3 sequence (DNA): TGTGCCAGCAGTTTATTGGGGACAGGTCGTACTGAAGCTTTCTTT. Protein product: CASSLLGTGRTEAFF.

V usage is TRBV7-2 and J usage is TRBJ1-3; D is possibly TRBD1 (5 bases). In germline, CDR1 is SGHTA, CDR2 FQGNSA. The CDR3 totals 14 residues. The V and J ends lost 3 bases and 0 bases respectively, with 6 bases between them. CDR3 protein: CASSFGGSGNTIYF. The CDR3 DNA reads TGTGCCAGCAGCTTCGGGGGCTCTGGAAACACCATATATTTT.

The V gene is TRBV27, the J gene TRBJ2-1; D is perhaps TRBD2 (6 bases). Germline CDR1 is MNHEY and CDR2 is SMNVEV (reference sequence). This CDR3 comprises 15 residues. V was cut by 6 bases and J by 7 bases, with 19 bases left in between. The CDR3 DNA follows: TGTGCCAGCAGCCTAGGTCTCGGGGGTACAAATGAGCAGTTCTTC. This encodes CASSLGLGGTNEQFF.

The chain has TRBV10-3 and TRBJ1-1; tentative D call: TRBD1 (6 bases). The CDR3 runs 15 residues. Trimming took off 6 bases at V and 1 base at J, with 15 bases between the two ends. Germline V lookup: CDR1 ENHRY, CDR2 SYGVKD. The CDR3 nucleotides are TGTGCCATCAGCTACACAGGGTTCGAGAACACTGAAGCTTTCTTT. Its translation: CAISYTGFENTEAFF.

V usage is TRBV7-9 and J usage is TRBJ2-1, with 13 bases matching TRBD2. Germline V lookup: CDR1 SEHNR, CDR2 FQNEAQ (reference sequence). The J segment lost 7 bases and the V segment lost 0 bases, leaving 9 bases of the junction unmatched. The CDR3 extends over 18 amino acids. This CDR3 is CASSLALGLAGVGNEQFF. DNA for the CDR3: TGTGCCAGCAGCTTAGCCCTTGGACTAGCGGGAGTAGGGAATGAGCAGTTCTTC.

The chain is built from TRBV7-8 and TRBJ1-1; D gene unclear. Per the germline V gene, CDR1 is SGHVS and CDR2 is FQNEAQ. This CDR3 comprises 12 residues. V was cut by 5 bases and J by 3 bases, with 7 bases left in between. CDR3 in amino acids: CASSHIDTEAFF. The CDR3, as DNA: TGTGCCAGCAGCCACATCGACACTGAAGCTTTCTTT.

The chain couples TRBV9 to TRBJ2-3; D perhaps matches TRBD2 (5 bases). Trimming stripped 1 base from V and 0 bases from J, with 15 bases between. The CDR3 has 17 amino acids. The germline V gene encodes CDR1 SGDLS and CDR2 YYNGEE. The CDR3 bases are TGTGCCAGCAGCGTATCCTCTAGCAGCACTAGCACAGATACGCAGTATTTT. This gives the protein CASSVSSSSTSTDTQYF.

This chain uses TRBV28 with TRBJ2-7, with D unclear. This CDR3 has 13 amino acids. CDR1 MDHEN and CDR2 SYDVKM come from the germline V gene. The V end was cut by 9 bases, the J end by 0 bases, with 12 bases between. The CDR3, as DNA: TGTGCCAGTCTGGGCTCCTTCTCCTACGAGCAGTACTTC. The encoded protein is CASLGSFSYEQYF.

The chain joins TRBV7-9 to TRBJ2-3; the match to TRBD2 covers 14 bases. J was trimmed by 5 bases and V by 5 bases; bases with no gene match: 15. Looked up from germline, CDR1 is SEHNR and CDR2 is FQNEAQ (reference sequence). This CDR3 has 19 amino acids. CDR3 sequence (DNA): TGTGCCAGCAGCAAGGGACTAGCGGGAGAAAATTTGGGCGGAGATACGCAGTATTTT. It is translated as CASSKGLAGENLGGDTQYF.

The V and J genes are TRBV27 and TRBJ2-7, with D possibly matching TRBD2 (5 bases). V lost 3 bases, J lost 1 base, and 13 bases lay in between. Germline lookup yields CDR1 MNHEY and CDR2 SMNVEV (reference sequence). This CDR3 has 15 amino acids. CDR3 protein: CASSLTGIMSYEQYF. The DNA of the CDR3 is TGTGCCAGCAGTTTGACCGGGATCATGTCCTACGAGCAGTACTTC.

Turning to this clone: At one of its ends the junction is not consistent with the germline gene, which may arise from a read error. The rearrangement joins TRBV2 to TRBJ1-5; D unclear. Germline loops: CDR1 SNHLY, CDR2 FYNNEI. This CDR3 spans 18 amino acids. CDR3 sequence reads: CASKLRGPGADSNHPQHF. Written as DNA, the CDR3 is TGTGCCAGCAAATTACGCGGGCCAGGCGCTGATAGCAATCATCCCCAGCATTTT.

The chain uses TRBV5-1 and TRBJ2-1, with TRBD2 matching 12 bases. Germline CDR1 and CDR2: SGHRS and YFSETQ. J gave up 4 bases and V 8 bases, and 4 bases lay outside the gene matches. The CDR3 is 14 amino acids. The CDR3 sequence is CASRTSGEYNEQFF. CDR3 coding DNA: TGCGCCAGTAGGACTAGCGGGGAATACAATGAGCAGTTCTTC.

The chain links TRBV15 to TRBJ1-3; D is uncertain. The V end was cut by 1 base, the J end by 9 bases, with 13 bases between. Per the germline V gene, CDR1 is LNHNV and CDR2 is YYDKDF (reference sequence). The CDR3 loop spans 14 amino acids. CDR3 residues: CATSRVGSGSTIYF. In nucleotides, the CDR3 is TGTGCCACCAGCAGAGTAGGGTCCGGGAGCACCATATATTTT.